Presented here are 17 T cell receptor beta chains from one specimen sequenced in a study of blood T cell repertoires in COVID-19. Repertoires were generated with immunoSEQ multiplex PCR, while TCRdb's copy carries only in-frame clones and drops some. Of a few hundred thousand clones in the sample, roughly 85% were seen once. Sequencing input: peripheral blood. The receptors were sampled from a human donor in a cohort sampled during active COVID-19.

V gene TRBV12-3 or TRBV12-4 combines with J gene TRBJ1-1; TRBD1 matches 9 bases. The CDR3 is 13 residues long. V lost 7 bases and J lost 4; bases outside the gene matches: 4. The CDR3 loop reads CASKRTGATEAFF. The CDR3 DNA reads as TGTGCCAGCAAGAGGACAGGGGCCACTGAAGCTTTCTTT.

The V and J genes are TRBV10-3 and TRBJ2-7, with TRBD2 matching 8 bases. Germline V gene lookup returns CDR1 ENHRY and CDR2 SYGVKD. After removal of 6 bases from V and 0 bases from J, the junction contained 13 bases not matched to a gene. The CDR3 extends over 17 amino acids. CDR3 sequence (DNA): TGTGCCATCAGCGGTTTCATAGCGGGGACGAGCTCCTACGAGCAGTACTTC. This translates into CAISGFIAGTSSYEQYF.

This chain links TRBV21-1 with TRBJ1-2. TRBV21-1 is described as a pseudogene. The CDR3 consists of 17 residues. DNA for the CDR3: TGTGCCAGCAGCAAAGCTTGGTATAGGAGAGCTAACTATGGCTACACCTTC. Amino acid sequence: CASSKAWYRRANYGYTF.

The chain uses TRBV9 and TRBJ2-5; TRBD1 agrees at 7 bases. The CDR3 length is 12 residues. Germline lookup yields CDR1 SGDLS and CDR2 YYNGEE. The trim removed 5 bases at V and 2 bases at J, leaving 0 bases unmatched. CDR3 region: CASRGQQETQYF. The CDR3 region has the DNA TGTGCCAGCAGGGGACAGCAAGAGACCCAGTACTTC.

The genes are TRBV6-5 and TRBJ2-1, with D possibly being TRBD1 (5 bases). Germline-derived CDR1 and CDR2 are MNHEY and SVGAGI. V lost 6 bases to trimming and J lost 0 bases, with 12 bases between them. This CDR3 has 15 amino acids. For the CDR3, the DNA is TGTGCCAGCAGCGTGGGGCATATCTCCTACAATGAGCAGTTCTTC. Translated: CASSVGHISYNEQFF.

V and J are TRBV30 and TRBJ2-7; D is possibly TRBD2 (6 bases). Trimming removed 0 bases at V and 10 bases at J, with 10 bases between. Germline V gene lookup returns CDR1 GTSNPN and CDR2 SVGIG (reference sequence). This CDR3 has 11 amino acids. In DNA, the CDR3 is TGTGCCTGGAGTGTTGGCGGGAATCAGTACTTC. Its translation is CAWSVGGNQYF.

This rearrangement joins TRBV5-1 to TRBJ2-7; D ambiguous. CDR3 length: 17 amino acids. V was clipped by 0 bases and J by 0 bases, with 16 bases between them. Germline assignment: CDR1 SGHRS and CDR2 YFSETQ. CDR3 loop: CASSLVETFPSSYEQYF. For the CDR3, the DNA is TGCGCCAGCAGCTTGGTGGAGACCTTCCCTAGCTCCTACGAGCAGTACTTC.

This chain links TRBV28 with TRBJ2-7, with TRBD1 matching 9 bases. This CDR3 comprises 14 residues. Germline CDR1 and CDR2: MDHEN and SYDVKM. Germline trimming cut 3 bases from V and 4 bases from J; bases unmatched to any gene: 4. The CDR3 region is CASSLGQGYYEQYF. In DNA form, the CDR3 reads TGTGCCAGCAGTTTGGGACAGGGCTATTACGAGCAGTACTTC.

The rearrangement uses TRBV3-1 (or the pseudogene TRBV3-2) and TRBJ2-7; tentatively, D is TRBD1 (6 bases). V lost 3 bases to trimming and J lost 2 bases, with 14 bases between them. This CDR3 contains 15 residues. Germline loops: CDR1 LGHDT, CDR2 YNNKEL (reference sequence). The CDR3 loop is CASSHAGTPPYEQYF. CDR3 nucleotide sequence: TGTGCCAGCAGCCACGCCGGGACACCTCCCTACGAGCAGTACTTC.

The J gene is TRBJ1-1, the V gene TRBV29-1, with TRBD1 matching over 7 bases. Germline CDR1 reads SQVTM; CDR2 reads ANQGSEA. The CDR3 covers 13 residues. V shed 6 bases and J 3 bases; nucleotides not matched to a gene: 7. The DNA of the CDR3 is TGCAGCGTGAGACAGGGATGGGACACTGAAGCTTTCTTT. Translating it yields CSVRQGWDTEAFF. The full variable domain, rest sourced from reference TRBV29-1 and TRBJ1-1, is SAVISQKPSRDICQRGTSLTIQCQVDSQVTMMFWYRQQPGQSLTLIATANQGSEATYESGFVIDKFPISRPNLTFSTLTVSNMSPEDSSIYLCSVRQGWDTEAFFGQGTRLTVV.

The rearrangement links TRBV3-1 (or the pseudogene TRBV3-2) to TRBJ2-1; D might be TRBD2 (5 bases). CDR1 and CDR2 from the germline V gene are LGHDT and YNNKEL (reference sequence). Trimming cost V 0 bases and J 7 bases, with 16 bases left between them. This CDR3 is built from 16 residues. The CDR3 DNA reads as TGTGCCAGCAGCCAAGATGACTCAACTAGTGGGAATGAGCAGTTCTTC. This sequence encodes CASSQDDSTSGNEQFF.

This chain joins TRBV4-2 and TRBJ2-2; possible D gene TRBD1, 6 bases. The CDR3 is 15 amino acids. Germline lookup yields CDR1 LGHNA and CDR2 YNFKEQ. With 4 bases removed from V and 1 base from J, the gap between germline ends came to 10 bases. The CDR3 region is CASSPGHLNTGELFF. The CDR3 DNA reads TGTGCCAGCAGCCCGGGACATCTGAACACCGGGGAGCTGTTTTTT.

This clone has just one count. This chain joins TRBV6-5 and TRBJ2-5; weak D call: TRBD2 (6 bases). Germline CDR1 is MNHEY and CDR2 is SVGAGI. The CDR3 totals 16 residues. V lost 4 bases, J lost 0 bases, and 15 bases lay in between. CDR3 amino acids: CASSSTRGTYQETQYF. CDR3 sequence (DNA): TGTGCCAGCAGTTCCACTCGGGGGACGTACCAAGAGACCCAGTACTTC.

CDR3 nucleotide sequence: TGTGCCAGCAGCTTCGGGGGGTACTACGAGCAGTACTTC. Its protein is CASSFGGYYEQYF. The gene calls are TRBV5-5 and TRBJ2-7; TRBD2 agrees at 7 bases. CDR1 is SGHKS, CDR2 YYEKEE, per germline (reference sequence). The CDR3 length is 13 residues. V shed 2 bases, J shed 3 bases, and the junction held 2 bases outside the gene matches.

This clone came up a few times. The rearrangement uses TRBV7-9 and TRBJ1-3; the D gene is possibly TRBD1 (5 bases). V was shortened by 3 bases and J by 10 bases, with 19 bases between the two germline ends. Germline V lookup: CDR1 SEHNR, CDR2 FQNEAQ (reference sequence). The CDR3 extends over 15 amino acids. The CDR3 nucleotides read TGTGCCAGCAGCTTCGGTTCAACAGGCCCAGGTACCATATATTTT. Translation gives CASSFGSTGPGTIYF.

This clone was counted a single time. This rearrangement joins TRBV9 to TRBJ1-3, with a weak D call TRBD1 (5 bases). Germline V gene data show CDR1 as SGDLS and CDR2 as YYNGEE. CDR3 length equals 16 residues. Trimming stripped 4 bases from V and 4 bases from J, with 18 bases between. The CDR3 reads CASSRQRGLQGNTIYF. The CDR3 region has the DNA TGTGCCAGCAGCCGACAAAGGGGTCTCCAGGGAAACACCATATATTTT.

The rearrangement uses TRBV19 and TRBJ1-5; D is ambiguous. V gave up 1 base and J gave up 3 bases, with 13 bases separating them. Germline values: CDR1 LNHDA, CDR2 SQIVND (reference sequence). This CDR3 has 16 amino acids. CDR3 loop: CASSIVTGTSNQPQHF. DNA of the CDR3: TGTGCCAGTAGTATAGTAACCGGTACCTCCAATCAGCCCCAGCATTTT.